Below, one T cell receptor (beta chain) is given with its context. With V trimmed by 1 base and J by 7 bases, 9 bases remained unmatched. CDR1 and CDR2 from the germline V gene are SQVTM and ANQGSEA. There are 15 residues in the CDR3. This sample is drawn from a study of blood T cell repertoires in COVID-19. Libraries were prepared by immunoSEQ multiplex PCR; TCRdb keeps only in-frame clonotypes and omits some of them. The sample lists more than 300,000 clones, almost 90% occurring once. This chain connects TRBV29-1 to TRBJ1-5; TRBD1 matches 8 bases. Sequencing was done on a sample of peripheral blood. The clonotype originates from a woman in her 70s with COVID-19, enrolled during active disease. The CDR3 here is CSVEGPRGHRQPQHF. CDR3 nucleotide sequence: TGCAGCGTTGAAGGCCCCAGGGGGCATAGACAGCCCCAGCATTTT.